This passage covers 17 T cell receptor beta chains from one sample sequenced in a study of blood T cell repertoires in COVID-19. Sequencing used immunoSEQ multiplex PCR; TCRdb keeps in-frame clones, though not all of them. The table has 150,000 to 200,000 clones, approximately 85% seen once. The sample was peripheral blood. The receptors originated from a man aged 55 to 70 with active or convalescent COVID-19.

The chain carries TRBV6-5 and TRBJ1-6; tentatively, D is TRBD1 (5 bases). The germline V gene has CDR1 MNHEY and CDR2 SVGAGI. V was shortened by 5 bases and J by 8 bases, with 16 bases between the two germline ends. The length of the CDR3 is 15 residues. In DNA form, the CDR3 reads TGTGCCAGCAGTCCGAAGACAGTTTTAGATTCACCCCTCCACTTT. Translating gives CASSPKTVLDSPLHF.

The chain uses TRBV7-2 and TRBJ2-7, with TRBD2 as a possible D gene (6 bases). Per the germline V gene, CDR1 is SGHTA and CDR2 is FQGNSA. CDR3 length: 13 amino acids. Trimming stripped 5 bases from V and 6 bases from J, with 14 bases between. CDR3 sequence: CASSTTSSPEQYF. CDR3 in DNA: TGTGCCAGCAGCACAACTAGCTCCCCCGAGCAGTACTTC.

The chain couples TRBV18 to TRBJ2-3; 10 bases line up with TRBD1. CDR3 size: 16 residues. Per germline, CDR1 KGHSH and CDR2 LQKENI. The trim removed 0 bases at V and 4 bases at J, leaving 4 bases unmatched. The DNA for the CDR3 is TGTGCCAGCTCACCACCGACAGGGGGCCTAGCAGATACGCAGTATTTT. Its protein is CASSPPTGGLADTQYF. The full variable domain, rest sourced from reference TRBV18 and TRBJ2-3, is NAGVMQNPRHLVRRRGQEARLRCSPMKGHSHVYWYRQLPEEGLKFMVYLQKENIIDESGMPKERFSAEFPKEGPSILRIQQVVRGDSAAYFCASSPPTGGLADTQYFGPGTRLTVL.

The chain has TRBV6-5 and TRBJ1-5, with 8 bases that match TRBD1. The CDR3 sequence is 15 residues long. Germline V gives CDR1 MNHEY, CDR2 SVGAGI. J gave up 1 base and V 6 bases, and 5 bases lay outside the gene matches. The CDR3 is CASREPGGSNQPQHF. The CDR3 region has the DNA TGTGCCAGCAGAGAGCCAGGGGGCAGCAATCAGCCCCAGCATTTT.

This sequence joins TRBV2 and TRBJ2-2; 8 positions match TRBD2. V trimming: 5 bases; J trimming: 1 base; junction bases outside the gene matches: 3. CDR1 SNHLY and CDR2 FYNNEI come from the germline V gene. This CDR3 has 15 residues. The CDR3 DNA follows: TGTGCCAGCAGTCTACTAGCGGTGAACACCGGGGAGCTGTTTTTT. Protein sequence: CASSLLAVNTGELFF.

There are a few counts of this clone. The gene calls are TRBV7-2 and TRBJ1-4; a possible D gene is TRBD1 (6 bases). CDR1 and CDR2 from the germline V gene are SGHTA and FQGNSA. The V end was cut by 1 base, the J end by 16 bases, with 22 bases between. This CDR3 contains 15 residues. This CDR3 reads CASSLGPSTGENRFF. In nucleotides, the CDR3 is TGTGCCAGCAGCTTAGGCCCCTCGACAGGAGAGAACAGGTTTTTT.

The rearrangement joins TRBV3-1 (or the pseudogene TRBV3-2) to TRBJ2-1; 15 bases fit TRBD2. Germline CDR1 LGHDT, CDR2 YNNKEL (reference sequence). Trimming at V came to 2 bases and at J to 0 bases, leaving 5 bases not matched to a gene. The CDR3 has 19 residues. The CDR3 loop is CASSQPPGLAGGSYNEQFF. As DNA, the CDR3 is TGTGCCAGCAGCCAACCTCCGGGACTAGCGGGGGGCTCCTACAATGAGCAGTTCTTC.

This chain's CDR3 is CSVNYLEGYTF. The DNA for the CDR3 is TGCAGCGTTAACTACCTGGAGGGCTACACCTTC. The chain recombines TRBV29-1 with TRBJ1-2; no clear D. The CDR3 length is 11 residues. V gave up 5 bases and J gave up 8 bases, with 12 bases separating them. The germline V gene encodes CDR1 SQVTM and CDR2 ANQGSEA.

The gene calls are TRBV7-6 and TRBJ2-3; 10 nucleotides match TRBD2. In germline, CDR1 is SGHVS, CDR2 FNYEAQ. V lost 2 bases and J lost 3; bases outside the gene matches: 5. This CDR3 region has 16 residues. The CDR3 reads CASSLNLAGVTDTQYF. The CDR3 region has the DNA TGTGCCAGCAGCTTAAACCTAGCGGGGGTTACAGATACGCAGTATTTT.

The rearrangement links TRBV11-2 to TRBJ2-3; tentative D call: TRBD2 (6 bases). This CDR3 contains 11 residues. Trimming cost V 4 bases and J 8 bases, with 7 bases left between them. Per germline, CDR1 SGHAT and CDR2 FQNNGV. DNA of the CDR3: TGTGCCAGCAGCTACGGGGGTACGCAGTATTTT. This codes for CASSYGGTQYF.

The CDR3 region has the DNA TGTGCCATCAGTGGGGACAGGGTTCAGCCCCAGCATTTT. Residues: CAISGDRVQPQHF. J is TRBJ1-5 and V is TRBV10-3; 9 bases line up with TRBD1. Germline V gene sequence: CDR1 ENHRY, CDR2 SYGVKD. The CDR3 is 13 residues long. Trimming took 4 bases from V and 6 from J; bases not matched to a gene: 1.

The J gene is TRBJ2-2, the V gene TRBV29-1, with 7 bases that match TRBD1. The CDR3 sequence is 14 residues long. V shed 6 bases, J shed 1 base, and the junction held 5 bases outside the gene matches. Germline V gene data show CDR1 as SQVTM and CDR2 as ANQGSEA. In DNA, the CDR3 is TGCAGCGTAATGACAGGGTTGAACACCGGGGAGCTGTTTTTT. Its translation is CSVMTGLNTGELFF.

This rearrangement joins TRBV5-1 to TRBJ2-7, with 8 bases lining up with TRBD1. Germline CDR1 is SGHRS and CDR2 is YFSETQ. The V segment lost 4 bases and the J segment 0 bases; nucleotides outside the gene matches: 6. The CDR3 consists of 15 residues. In DNA, the CDR3 is TGCGCCAGCAGCAGAGGGACAGGCAGCTCCTACGAGCAGTACTTC. Its protein product is CASSRGTGSSYEQYF.

The V gene is TRBV19, the J gene TRBJ2-7; maybe TRBD1 (6 bases). This CDR3 spans 15 amino acids. The V gene lost 4 bases and the J gene lost 0 bases, with 13 bases spanning the gap. CDR1 and CDR2 from the germline V gene are LNHDA and SQIVND (reference sequence). CDR3 sequence: CASSTLQGSSYEQYF. CDR3 nucleotide sequence: TGTGCCAGTAGTACCCTACAGGGTAGCTCCTACGAGCAGTACTTC.

The chain couples TRBV25-1 to TRBJ1-6; D call uncertain. Germline V gives CDR1 MGHDK, CDR2 SYGVNS. V was clipped by 6 bases and J by 9 bases, with 12 bases between them. The CDR3 consists of 13 residues. The CDR3 bases are TGTGCCAGCAGCCAAGAGGGTCGTTCACCCCTCCACTTT. It codes for CASSQEGRSPLHF. Full variable domain (remainder filled in from reference TRBV25-1 and TRBJ1-6): EADIYQTPRYLVIGTGKKITLECSQTMGHDKMYWYQQDPGMELHLIHYSYGVNSTEKGDLSSESTVSRIRTEHFPLTLESARPSHTSQYLCASSQEGRSPLHFGNGTRLTVT.

This clone was recorded a few times. This chain uses TRBV6-5 with TRBJ1-1; D perhaps matches TRBD1 (5 bases). The V end lost 6 bases, the J end lost 3 bases, and 17 bases lay between the germline ends. CDR3 length: 15 residues. CDR1 and CDR2 (germline): MNHEY, SVGAGI. The CDR3 DNA reads TGTGCCAGCAGCGCTCAGGGCAGCCAGTACACTGAAGCTTTCTTT. Its protein product is CASSAQGSQYTEAFF.

V and J are TRBV27 and TRBJ1-4; D call uncertain. Germline values: CDR1 MNHEY, CDR2 SMNVEV (reference sequence). Trimming took off 3 bases at V and 7 bases at J, with 15 bases between the two ends. This CDR3 spans 15 amino acids. CDR3 bases: TGTGCCAGCAGTTTCAAGGGAGGGAATGTTGAAAAACTGTTTTTT. This translates into CASSFKGGNVEKLFF.